These T cell receptor beta chains were read from a single sample in a study of blood T cell repertoires in COVID-19. Generated by immunoSEQ multiplex PCR, the TCRdb table keeps only in-frame clones and is missing some. This table has about 200,000 clones, about nine tenths appearing once. Sequencing input: peripheral blood. The receptors derive from a young man with active or convalescent COVID-19. Both conserved end residues are part of each CDR3. Each record gives: CDR3 length, D gene, clone size, V gene, J gene, CDR3 DNA, CDR3 protein. The D gene is left open where the match is weak. A row's size may be missing; if present it is once, few, many or a size class.

18,-,-,TRBV5-6,TRBJ1-6,TGTGCCAGCAGCTTGGGGGTCGGCGGAAGCTCCTATAATTCACCCCTCCACTTT,CASSLGVGGSSYNSPLHF
12,-,-,TRBV4-1,TRBJ2-1,TGCGCCAGCAGCCCTAGGGGGATCGAGCAGTTCTTC,CASSPRGIEQFF
16,-,-,TRBV7-9,TRBJ1-6,TGTGCCAGCAGTCCCAGTAGGGGGGGCGCGGATTCACCCCTCCACTTT,CASSPSRGGADSPLHF
18,-,-,TRBV5-1,TRBJ1-5,TGCGCCAGCAGCTTGGTATTTGAGGGGGAAAATGGCAATCAGCCCCAGCATTTT,CASSLVFEGENGNQPQHF
11,TRBD1,-,TRBV29-1,TRBJ1-2,TGCAGCGGGGACAGGGAGGGTGGCTACACCTTC,CSGDREGGYTF
16,TRBD2,-,TRBV5-8,TRBJ2-7,TGTGCCAGCAGCTTGGAGGTAGCGGGAGGGCCCTACGAGCAGTACTTC,CASSLEVAGGPYEQYF
13,-,-,TRBV7-2,TRBJ2-7,TGTGCCAGCAGCTCCACCGACAGCAGGGAGCAGTACTTC,CASSSTDSREQYF
15,-,-,TRBV6-6,TRBJ1-1,TGTGCCAGCAGACCTCAGGCAAGGCTGAACACTGAAGCTTTCTTT,CASRPQARLNTEAFF
15,TRBD1,-,TRBV5-1,TRBJ2-7,TGCGCCAGCAGCCAAACAGGGGCAAGCTCCTACGAGCAGTACTTC,CASSQTGASSYEQYF
14,-,-,TRBV15,TRBJ2-3,TGTGCCACCAGCAGAGATGCGGGTACAGATACGCAGTATTTT,CATSRDAGTDTQYF
15,TRBD2,-,TRBV5-6,TRBJ2-1,TGTGCCAGCAGCGTGCCAGCGGGAGAGTACAATGAGCAGTTCTTC,CASSVPAGEYNEQFF
15,TRBD1,-,TRBV15,TRBJ1-2,TGTGCCACCAGCAGAATAAGGGACAGGGGCCGGGGCTACACCTTC,CATSRIRDRGRGYTF
15,-,-,TRBV3-1/TRBV3-2,TRBJ1-1,TGTGCCAGCAGAAACAGGGAATCTGTCAACACTGAAGCTTTCTTT,CASRNRESVNTEAFF
14,-,-,TRBV6-5,TRBJ2-1,TGTGCCAGCAGACCAAGCGGGCCCTACAATGAGCAGTTCTTC,CASRPSGPYNEQFF
16,TRBD2,-,TRBV6-1,TRBJ2-5,TGTGCCAGCAGTGAATGGCTAGCGGGGGGGGGAGAGACCCAGTACTTC,CASSEWLAGGGETQYF
15,-,-,TRBV15,TRBJ1-3,TGTGCCACGAAGAGCTGGTCCGCCTCTGGAAACACCATATATTTT,CATKSWSASGNTIYF
15,-,few,TRBV6-6,TRBJ2-5,TGTGCCAGCACCCACGGGAGGGGGCCATCAGAGACCCAGTACTTC,CASTHGRGPSETQYF
18,-,-,TRBV3-1/TRBV3-2,TRBJ2-6,TGTGCCAGCAGCCCCGGGGCCACAGGGACCTCTGGGGCCAACGTCCTGACTTTC,CASSPGATGTSGANVLTF
18,TRBD2,-,TRBV5-6,TRBJ2-3,TGTGCCAGCAGCTACCCGGGGGCTAGCGGGGGTACCACAGATACGCAGTATTTT,CASSYPGASGGTTDTQYF
17,TRBD1,-,TRBV18,TRBJ2-1,TGTGCCAGCTCACCACTAGGACAGGTTGGGGCCTACAATGAGCAGTTCTTC,CASSPLGQVGAYNEQFF
15,-,-,TRBV6-5,TRBJ2-7,TGTGCCAGCACCGAAGACGGGGGTTCGGCCTACGAGCAGTACTTC,CASTEDGGSAYEQYF
18,TRBD1,-,TRBV4-1,TRBJ1-2,TGCGCCAGCAGCCTCCTCAGGGACAGGGGGCTTACCTACTATGGCTACACCTTC,CASSLLRDRGLTYYGYTF